This T cell receptor (beta chain) was sequenced in a study of beta chain features in type 1 diabetes. The V end lost 8 bases, the J end lost 0 bases, and 10 bases lay between the germline ends. Germline V CDR1 and CDR2: KGHSH, LQKENI. CDR3 length equals 13 residues. Expressed TCRB transcripts were sequenced because the isolated RNA had all been reverse transcribed beforehand. Libraries were prepared by immunoSEQ multiplex PCR; TCRdb keeps only in-frame clonotypes and omits some of them. The sample consists of fewer than 550,000 clones, roughly an eighth of them appearing once. Study-level results: All four CD4+ subsets of Type 1 diabetes patients contained TCRB CDR3s that were moderately but significantly shorter. Within the patient group, naive, central memory and Treg TCRB repertoires appeared more similar to each other than within healthy donors.

In this sample, this clone turned up a few times. Antigen specificity is unknown. Central memory, naive, regulatory and stem cell-like memory CD4+ cells were sorted by CD45RO/CCR7/CD25/CD127/CD95/CD27. Sequenced material: naive CD4+ T cells from blood. V usage is TRBV18 and J usage is TRBJ1-1; D remains unclear. This clonotype was sampled from a young woman in good health. The CDR3 here is CASLGVMNTEAFF. The CDR3, as DNA: TGTGCCAGCCTTGGGGTCATGAACACTGAAGCTTTCTTT.